A selection of T cell receptor beta chains follows, all from one sample in a study of blood T cell repertoires in COVID-19. Measured with immunoSEQ multiplex PCR; TCRdb has only the in-frame clones, and not every one. The sample gives a few hundred thousand clones, 85% to 90% of which show up once; 2.1% is in the top ten. Sequences were obtained from peripheral blood. The receptors come from a woman aged 55 to 70 with COVID-19, enrolled during active disease. Each CDR3 is given with its conserved first and last residue. A D gene is named only where the DNA matches it firmly. Clone size is not always given. Where it is, it says once, few, many or a class for expanded clones.

TRBV19	NA	TRBD1	TRBJ1-2	TGTGCCAGTAGTATAGGACAGGGGTATGGCTACACCTTC	CASSIGQGYGYTF
TRBV7-2	NA	NA	TRBJ1-2	TGTGCCAGCAGCTTAGAGAGTATCTACACCTTC	CASSLESIYTF
TRBV25-1	once	TRBD1	TRBJ2-3	TGTGCCAGTGGGGACAGGGGCACAGATACGCAGTATTTT	CASGDRGTDTQYF
TRBV18	NA	TRBD1	TRBJ1-1	TGTGCCAGCTCACTGGGACAGGTGCCGAACACTGAAGCTTTCTTT	CASSLGQVPNTEAFF
TRBV5-1	NA	TRBD2	TRBJ2-3	TGCGCCAGCAGCGAAGGGACTAGCGGGGGGCACACAGATACGCAGTATTTT	CASSEGTSGGHTDTQYF
TRBV6-5	many	NA	TRBJ2-6	TGTGCCAGCAGTTATTGGGGGGACTCTGGGGCCAACGTCCTGACTTTC	CASSYWGDSGANVLTF
TRBV3-1/TRBV3-2	NA	NA	TRBJ2-5	TGTGCCAGCAGCCAAACAGGGCTGCAGACCCAGTACTTC	CASSQTGLQTQYF
TRBV7-9	NA	TRBD1	TRBJ2-7	TGTGCCAGCAGCTCGACAGGGGGCAACTACGAGCAGTACTTC	CASSSTGGNYEQYF
TRBV7-9	NA	NA	TRBJ2-1	TGTGCCAGCAGCTTCAGGGGGGCCAATGAGCAGTTCTTC	CASSFRGANEQFF
TRBV5-1	NA	NA	TRBJ1-1	TGCGCCAGCCGCCGACCGACAGGAAACACTGAAGCTTTCTTT	CASRRPTGNTEAFF
TRBV7-9	NA	NA	TRBJ1-1	TGTGCCAGCGGTATACAGGTGAACACTGAAGCTTTCTTT	CASGIQVNTEAFF
TRBV27	NA	NA	TRBJ1-2	TGTGCCAGCAGTCCTCAGGGTCCCAATTATGGCTACACCTTC	CASSPQGPNYGYTF
TRBV5-4	NA	NA	TRBJ1-2	TGTGCCAGCAGTCCGGACATTAACTATGGCTACACCTTC	CASSPDINYGYTF
TRBV18	once	NA	TRBJ1-1	TGTGCCAGCTCACCCGGGACACCCGAACTCACTGAAGCTTTCTTT	CASSPGTPELTEAFF
TRBV7-9	NA	TRBD1	TRBJ2-4	TGTGCCAGCAGCGTAGAGACCGGGACAGGGGCGACATTC	CASSVETGTGATF
TRBV29-1	NA	TRBD1	TRBJ1-2	TGCAGCGTTGAACTATATTCTGGCAGGGGGCCGGGGAACTATGGCTACACCTTC	CSVELYSGRGPGNYGYTF
TRBV12-3/TRBV12-4	NA	NA	TRBJ2-1	TGTGCCAGCAGTTCCCAGGGGTTGGAGCAGTTCTTC	CASSSQGLEQFF
TRBV4-3	NA	NA	TRBJ2-7	TGCGCCAGCAGCCAAGTACTCCCCGCGAGGGAGCAGTACTTC	CASSQVLPAREQYF
TRBV6-5	once	NA	TRBJ1-1	TGTGCCAGCAGTTACGGTCGGGTTAGAACTACTGAAGCTTTCTTT	CASSYGRVRTTEAFF
TRBV5-4	NA	NA	TRBJ2-7	TGTGCCAGCAGCGACATTATGAGTGCCTACGAGCAGTACTTC	CASSDIMSAYEQYF
TRBV6-5	NA	NA	TRBJ1-1	TGTGCCAGCAGTTACTCGAGGGCGGGGAACACTGAAGCTTTCTTT	CASSYSRAGNTEAFF
TRBV30	NA	TRBD1	TRBJ1-5	TGTGCCTGGGGACAGGGGGTCAATCAGCCCCAGCATTTT	CAWGQGVNQPQHF
TRBV14	NA	TRBD1	TRBJ2-5	TGTGCCAGCAGCCGGGGGACAGGGCCGGGGGAAGAGACCCAGTACTTC	CASSRGTGPGEETQYF
TRBV9	NA	NA	TRBJ2-1	TGTGCCAGCAGCTCGAACAGGGTCCCCTACAATGAGCAGTTCTTC	CASSSNRVPYNEQFF
TRBV3-1/TRBV3-2	NA	TRBD2	TRBJ2-6	TGTGCCAGCAGCCAGGGGCGGGGGGCGACTGGGGCCAACGTCCTGACTTTC	CASSQGRGATGANVLTF
TRBV4-3	few	TRBD1	TRBJ1-3	TGCGCCAGCAGCCAAGCGCCAGGGGGCACTGGAAACACCATATATTTT	CASSQAPGGTGNTIYF
TRBV3-1/TRBV3-2	once	NA	TRBJ1-2	TGTGCCACCGGGATTTCCCTAGGGGGGGGAGCTAACTATGGCTACACCTTC	CATGISLGGGANYGYTF
TRBV11-2	NA	NA	TRBJ1-3	TGTGCCAGCAGGACCGGGACACTCGGAAACACCATATATTTT	CASRTGTLGNTIYF
TRBV7-8	NA	NA	TRBJ1-6	TGTGCCAGCAGCTTAGGGAGCTCCTATAATTCACCCCTCCACTTT	CASSLGSSYNSPLHF
TRBV7-6	once	NA	TRBJ1-3	TGTGCCAGCAGCTTAAGGAGGGGAACTGGAAACACCATATATTTT	CASSLRRGTGNTIYF
TRBV6-5	NA	NA	TRBJ2-1	TGTGCCAGCAGAAAGCCCCTTGGCTACAATGAGCAGTTCTTC	CASRKPLGYNEQFF
TRBV6-6	NA	NA	TRBJ1-1	TGTGCCAGCAGTCTTAAACAGGGCACTGAAGCTTTCTTT	CASSLKQGTEAFF
TRBV9	NA	TRBD1	TRBJ2-3	TGTGCCAGCAGCACCCCCTCCGGGACAGGGGTCGGTACGCAGTATTTT	CASSTPSGTGVGTQYF
TRBV9	NA	NA	TRBJ2-3	TGTGCCAGCAGCGTAGAGTGGGGGGGCGGTGCAGATACGCAGTATTTT	CASSVEWGGGADTQYF
TRBV11-2	NA	NA	TRBJ2-6	TGTGCCAGCAGCTCCGGGAGCTCTGGGGCCAACGTCCTGACTTTC	CASSSGSSGANVLTF
TRBV4-1	NA	NA	TRBJ1-5	TGCGCCAGCAGCCAAGACCCCCGGGAGCCCCAGCATTTT	CASSQDPREPQHF
TRBV6-4	NA	NA	TRBJ2-1	TGTGCCAGCAGTGAAAGGGGGGGGGCTTACAATGAGCAGTTCTTC	CASSERGGAYNEQFF
TRBV19	NA	NA	TRBJ1-3	TGTGCCAGTACCGATCCCCGGGTACCCTCTGGAAACACCATATATTTT	CASTDPRVPSGNTIYF
TRBV4-2	NA	TRBD1	TRBJ1-1	TGTGCCAGCAGGCCGATTTTGGGACAGGGGAATCTAGGGGCAGGAGCTTTCTTT	CASRPILGQGNLGAGAFF
TRBV4-1	NA	TRBD1	TRBJ1-2	TGCGCCAGCAGCCAACAGGGGGATTCGGGCTACACCTTC	CASSQQGDSGYTF
TRBV5-6	NA	NA	TRBJ1-5	TGTGCCAGCAGCTTGGGTCGGGGAGTTAGGCCCCAGCATTTT	CASSLGRGVRPQHF
TRBV7-9	NA	NA	TRBJ2-7	TGTGCCAGCAGCTTCACAGGAGTTCCCTCCTACGAGCAGTACTTC	CASSFTGVPSYEQYF
TRBV27	NA	TRBD2	TRBJ2-1	TGTGCCAGCAGTTTCCCCGCAGCGGGGGGGCCGGAGGAGCAGTTCTTC	CASSFPAAGGPEEQFF